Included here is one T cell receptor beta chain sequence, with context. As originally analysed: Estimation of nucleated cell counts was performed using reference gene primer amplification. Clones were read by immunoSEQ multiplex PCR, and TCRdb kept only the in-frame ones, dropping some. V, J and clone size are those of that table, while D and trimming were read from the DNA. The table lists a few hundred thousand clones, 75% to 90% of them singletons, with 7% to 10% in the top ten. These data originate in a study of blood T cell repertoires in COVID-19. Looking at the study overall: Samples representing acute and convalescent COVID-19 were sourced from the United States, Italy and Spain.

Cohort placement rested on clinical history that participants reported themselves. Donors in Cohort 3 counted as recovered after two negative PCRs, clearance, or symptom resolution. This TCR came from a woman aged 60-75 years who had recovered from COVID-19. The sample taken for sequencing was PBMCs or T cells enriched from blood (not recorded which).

This chain's CDR3 is CASSMAESSGANVLTF. In DNA form, the CDR3 reads TGTGCCAGTAGTATGGCGGAAAGCTCTGGGGCCAACGTCCTGACTTTC. This chain joins TRBV19 and TRBJ2-6; D not resolved. The germline gives CDR1 LNHDA, CDR2 SQIVND (reference sequence). The CDR3 spans 16 residues. Trimming shortened V by 3 bases and J by 0 bases, and 9 bases separated the two germline ends. Filled out from reference TRBV19 and TRBJ2-6, the complete variable domain reads DGGITQSPKYLFRKEGQNVTLSCEQNLNHDAMYWYRQDPGQGLRLIYYSQIVNDFQKGDIAEGYSVSREKKESFPLTVTSAQKNPTAFYLCASSMAESSGANVLTFGAGSRLTVL.